This T cell receptor beta chain was profiled in a study of monozygotic twins with inflammatory bowel disease. Reanalyzing the 5' RACE reads, TCRdb keeps one entry per CDR3 protein, without DNA. The sample has fewer than 550,000 distinct CDR3 sequences. The sample comprised blood. The receptor was isolated from a human donor with ulcerative colitis or Crohn's disease, or a healthy co-twin of an affected twin (not recorded which).

The CDR3 here is CASSPGGLTNTGELFF. The V gene is TRBV5-1, the J gene TRBJ2-2; TCRdb proposes TRBD2, but this gene call is untestable without DNA. This CDR3 is built from 16 residues. The germline V gene has CDR1 SGHRS and CDR2 YFSETQ.